This T cell receptor beta chain was sequenced during a study of cytomegalovirus exposure and HLA in healthy donors. Study-level results: In a later analysis, across HLA loci, associated TCR counts were highest for DRB1, lowest for HLA-C. In a later analysis, an Asian-associated ancestry cluster reportedly showed fewer N-insertions than the roughly 700-donor mean.

A remark on this clone: What it recognizes is unknown.

The PCR used 60 Vbeta and 13 Jbeta primers. TCRdb's table, derived via immunoSEQ multiplex PCR, lists solely in-frame clones and lacks some. The sample contains 140,000 to 150,000 clones, around 80% of which appear only once. Germline assignment: CDR1 LNHNV and CDR2 YYDKDF (reference sequence). The V segment lost 4 bases and the J segment 8 bases; nucleotides outside the gene matches: 10. The CDR3 has 14 amino acids. The TCR sequence derives from a female donor in good health and CMV-seronegative. The chain recombines TRBV15 with TRBJ2-7, with 8 bases lining up with TRBD2. The sequenced material came from PBMCs. The chain's CDR3 is CATSKSGGGLQQYF. The CDR3 bases are TGTGCCACCAGCAAAAGCGGGGGCGGATTACAGCAGTACTTC.